The 30 T cell receptor beta chains reported below all come from one sample, sequenced in a study of shared clonotypes between healthy human individuals (dated by TCRdb to the early 2020s). To prepare the library, the immunoSEQ multiplex PCR assay was applied. Drawn from immuneACCESS, this table holds only the in-frame rearrangements with V and J called that TCRdb kept. Clones are partly lost; checked studies trace under half to an unresolved V gene and leave the rest unexplained. This sample holds 2.3 million or so clones; approximately 93% were observed only once. The ten largest clones add up to under 0.45% of the sample. The specimen sequenced was naive CD4+ T cells from PBMCs. What the cell subset or site label conveys for this sample: CD45RA+ positively selected. All receptors come from a young man in good health. Some clones in this sample may be carry-over from other donors' samples.

This rearrangement joins TRBV2 to TRBJ1-2; 9 bases are a match to TRBD1. This CDR3 has 14 residues. Losses at the gene ends were 5 bases for V and 8 bases for J; bases not matched to a gene: 9. Germline loops: CDR1 SNHLY, CDR2 FYNNEI. CDR3 nucleotides: TGTGCCAGCAGTACGGACAGGGGTTTGGACGGCTACACCTTC. It encodes CASSTDRGLDGYTF.

This chain links TRBV7-3 with TRBJ2-5, with 7 bases that match TRBD2. The V gene end was trimmed by 1 base and the J gene end by 1 base; junction bases not matched to a gene: 3. The CDR3 spans 15 residues. Germline CDR1 is SGHTA and CDR2 is FQGTGA. The CDR3 DNA reads as TGTGCCAGCAGCTTAAATAGCGGGCCCCAAGAGACCCAGTACTTC. Translation: CASSLNSGPQETQYF.

The CDR3 bases are TGCGCCAGCAGCCGCGAACCGGGACAGGGTAACTATGGCTACACCTTC. It encodes CASSREPGQGNYGYTF. This sequence joins TRBV4-3 and TRBJ1-2, with TRBD1 identical over 9 bases. V was clipped by 4 bases and J by 1 base; unmatched bases: 7. Per the germline V gene, CDR1 is LGHNA and CDR2 is YSLEER. The CDR3 covers 16 residues.

The CDR3 protein is CASIGSDSSYEQYF. Here the CDR3 DNA reads TGTGCCAGCATTGGAAGCGATAGCTCCTACGAGCAGTACTTC. V gene TRBV28 combines with J gene TRBJ2-7; D call uncertain. The CDR3 has 14 residues. Trimming shortened V by 7 bases and J by 0 bases, and 13 bases separated the two germline ends. Germline V CDR1 and CDR2: MDHEN, SYDVKM.

The V call is TRBV7-9, the J call TRBJ1-4; no firm D call. This CDR3 is 11 amino acids long. The germline gives CDR1 SEHNR, CDR2 FQNEAQ (reference sequence). Trimming shortened V by 3 bases and J by 12 bases, and 8 bases separated the two germline ends. The CDR3 coding sequence is TGTGCCAGCAGCTTGAATGTTGAACTGTTTTTT. Its translation is CASSLNVELFF.

This clone has a single count. V usage is TRBV7-3 and J usage is TRBJ2-1, with 11 positions matching TRBD2. The germline CDR1 and CDR2 sequences are SGHTA and FQGTGA. With V trimmed by 5 bases and J by 8 bases, 8 bases remained unmatched. The CDR3 spans 15 residues. The CDR3 DNA reads TGTGCCAGCAGCCCATCACTAGCGGGAGTAGATGAGCAGTTCTTC. This sequence encodes CASSPSLAGVDEQFF.

The chain has TRBV5-4 and TRBJ1-2, with D possibly matching TRBD1 (5 bases). The CDR3 totals 14 residues. Germline CDR1 and CDR2: SGHNT and YYREEE (reference sequence). Trimming removed 4 bases at V and 4 bases at J, with 14 bases between. The CDR3 here is CASSQSQGSYGYTF. The CDR3 DNA is TGTGCCAGCAGCCAATCCCAGGGTAGCTATGGCTACACCTTC.

This sequence joins TRBV7-2 and TRBJ1-1; D remains ambiguous. V was trimmed by 5 bases and J by 1 base, leaving 11 bases between them. This CDR3 comprises 14 residues. Per germline, CDR1 SGHTA and CDR2 FQGNSA. The CDR3 DNA reads TGTGCCAGCAGCCCTGGGTGGGGGAACACTGAAGCTTTCTTT. It encodes CASSPGWGNTEAFF.

The chain is built from TRBV5-1 and TRBJ2-5, with D perhaps assigned TRBD1 or TRBD2 (5 bases each). The CDR3 runs 16 residues. Between the trimmed V and J ends, which lost 3 bases and 4 bases, there was a span of 19 bases. Germline-derived CDR1 and CDR2 are SGHRS and YFSETQ. CDR3 in DNA: TGCGCCAGCAGCTCCGCCGGGGCTAGCAAGGGAGAGACCCAGTACTTC. Its translation: CASSSAGASKGETQYF.

The rearrangement uses TRBV10-3 and TRBJ1-1; tentative D call: TRBD1 (6 bases). V was pared by 6 bases and J by 0 bases, with 14 bases between. CDR1 and CDR2 (germline): ENHRY, SYGVKD. The CDR3 is 15 residues long. This CDR3 is CAIRAMTGLNTEAFF. Written as DNA, the CDR3 is TGTGCCATCAGGGCGATGACAGGCTTGAACACTGAAGCTTTCTTT.

The V call is TRBV11-1, the J call TRBJ2-7; D is unclear. Germline CDR1 SGHAT, CDR2 FQDESV (reference sequence). The ends were cut back, 0 bases at V and 3 bases at J, with 6 bases in the middle. CDR3 length: 13 residues. The chain's CDR3 is CASSLAGRYEQYF. The CDR3 nucleotides read TGTGCCAGCAGCTTAGCAGGCCGCTACGAGCAGTACTTC.

The chain joins TRBV5-1 to TRBJ2-1; TRBD2 agrees at 8 bases. Losses at the gene ends were 0 bases for V and 6 bases for J; bases not matched to a gene: 20. This CDR3 is built from 20 residues. Germline V gives CDR1 SGHRS, CDR2 YFSETQ. The CDR3 DNA reads as TGCGCCAGCAGCTTGGGCCGCAAGCCCCTAATAGCGGGATTTGGCAATGAGCAGTTCTTC. Translation gives CASSLGRKPLIAGFGNEQFF.

The V gene is TRBV18, the J gene TRBJ2-7, with TRBD1 matching 9 bases. Losses at the gene ends were 2 bases for V and 6 bases for J; bases not matched to a gene: 11. The length of the CDR3 is 16 residues. From germline, CDR1 is KGHSH and CDR2 LQKENI. The CDR3 DNA sequence: TGTGCCAGCTCACCAGCTGCGGGACAGGGTAAGCGCGAGCAGTACTTC. It codes for CASSPAAGQGKREQYF. The entire variable domain, with the rest obtained from reference TRBV18 and TRBJ2-7, is as follows: NAGVMQNPRHLVRRRGQEARLRCSPMKGHSHVYWYRQLPEEGLKFMVYLQKENIIDESGMPKERFSAEFPKEGPSILRIQQVVRGDSAAYFCASSPAAGQGKREQYFGPGTRLTVT.

The chain has TRBV28 and TRBJ1-2; no reliable D call. V was clipped by 3 bases and J by 3 bases, with 23 bases between them. From germline, CDR1 is MDHEN and CDR2 SYDVKM. This CDR3 contains 18 residues. CDR3: CASSFSWGWVDGDYGYTF. CDR3 in DNA: TGTGCCAGCAGTTTTTCATGGGGTTGGGTGGACGGGGACTATGGCTACACCTTC.

The chain joins TRBV27 to TRBJ2-7, with 9 bases aligning to TRBD1. CDR3 size: 15 residues. In germline, CDR1 is MNHEY, CDR2 SMNVEV (reference sequence). Losses at the gene ends were 6 bases for V and 4 bases for J; bases not matched to a gene: 10. The CDR3 sequence is CASSSTGTGLYEQYF. The CDR3 bases are TGTGCCAGCAGCTCAACCGGGACAGGGCTGTACGAGCAGTACTTC.

This clone was counted once. In DNA, the CDR3 is TGCGCCAGCAGCTTGGCCTTCGGGGTCACAGATACGCAGTATTTT. It yields the protein CASSLAFGVTDTQYF. The V gene is TRBV5-1, the J gene TRBJ2-3; the D gene is possibly TRBD2 (5 bases). V was pared by 0 bases and J by 2 bases, with 10 bases between. Germline lookup yields CDR1 SGHRS and CDR2 YFSETQ. The CDR3 consists of 15 residues.

In DNA, the CDR3 is TGCGCCAGCAGCTTGTCCTCTAGCGGGACTAGCACAGATACGCAGTATTTT. Amino acids: CASSLSSSGTSTDTQYF. The chain joins TRBV5-1 to TRBJ2-3; 9 bases match TRBD2. J gave up 0 bases and V 1 base, and 6 bases lay outside the gene matches. Germline CDR1 SGHRS, CDR2 YFSETQ. The CDR3 has 17 amino acids.

The chain couples TRBV7-2 to TRBJ1-2; 7 bases are shared with TRBD1. CDR1 and CDR2 from the germline V gene are SGHTA and FQGNSA. V lost 1 base, J lost 2 bases, and 10 bases stayed unmatched. There are 17 residues in the CDR3. As DNA, the CDR3 is TGTGCCAGCAGCTTAGGGTCGACAGGGCGATTAAACTATGGCTACACCTTC. Amino acids: CASSLGSTGRLNYGYTF.

V and J are TRBV7-9 and TRBJ2-7, with 7 nucleotides matching TRBD1. The germline CDR1 and CDR2 sequences are SEHNR and FQNEAQ (reference sequence). The J segment lost 3 bases and the V segment lost 1 base, leaving 6 bases of the junction unmatched. The CDR3 has 15 amino acids. CDR3 sequence reads: CASSLDGTADYEQYF. The CDR3 DNA is TGTGCCAGCAGCTTAGACGGGACAGCGGACTACGAGCAGTACTTC.

The gene calls are TRBV4-2 and TRBJ2-4, with 11 bases that match TRBD2. Germline CDR1 LGHNA, CDR2 YNFKEQ. The trim removed 1 base at V and 9 bases at J, leaving 8 bases unmatched. The CDR3 consists of 16 residues. CDR3 loop: CASSQVTSGSLVIQYF. Written as DNA, the CDR3 is TGTGCCAGCAGCCAAGTTACTAGCGGGAGTCTTGTCATTCAGTACTTC.

The DNA of the CDR3 is TGTGCCAGCAGTGAATTCACAGGCTCTGGGGCCAACGTCCTGACTTTC. Its translation is CASSEFTGSGANVLTF. This chain links TRBV25-1 with TRBJ2-6, with D possibly matching TRBD1 (5 bases). CDR1 is MGHDK and CDR2 is SYGVNS in the germline V gene. V was cut by 1 base and J by 0 bases, with 7 bases left in between. This CDR3 region has 16 residues. The full variable domain, in which reference TRBV25-1 and TRBJ2-6 provide the parts outside the CDR3, is EADIYQTPRYLVIGTGKKITLECSQTMGHDKMYWYQQDPGMELHLIHYSYGVNSTEKGDLSSESTVSRIRTEHFPLTLESARPSHTSQYLCASSEFTGSGANVLTFGAGSRLTVL.

The rearrangement joins TRBV15 to TRBJ2-1; 13 positions match TRBD2. The CDR3 has 18 amino acids. Per germline, CDR1 LNHNV and CDR2 YYDKDF (reference sequence). V lost 3 bases, J lost 6 bases, and 11 bases stayed unmatched. Written as DNA, the CDR3 is TGTGCCACCAGCAGGGGGGGTTTACTAGCGGGAGGGCCCAATGAGCAGTTCTTC. As protein: CATSRGGLLAGGPNEQFF.

The DNA of the CDR3 is TGTGCCAGCGGGGAGGCGACCTTC. It codes for CASGEATF. The chain uses TRBV11-2 and TRBJ1-2; no reliable D call. The CDR3 loop spans 8 amino acids. V was pared by 8 bases and J by 14 bases, with 9 bases between. Germline lookup yields CDR1 SGHAT and CDR2 FQNNGV.

The chain has TRBV5-6 and TRBJ2-3; D gene uncertain. V lost 2 bases, J lost 1 base, and 8 bases lay in between. The CDR3 spans 14 residues. The germline V gene has CDR1 SGHDT and CDR2 YYEEEE. CDR3 loop: CASSFRYRTDTQYF. Here the CDR3 DNA reads TGTGCCAGCAGCTTCCGATACCGCACAGATACGCAGTATTTT.

The chain couples TRBV11-2 to TRBJ1-6; the match to TRBD1 covers 7 bases. V shed 4 bases, J shed 7 bases, and the junction held 10 bases outside the gene matches. The CDR3 loop spans 16 amino acids. Germline CDR1 and CDR2: SGHAT and FQNNGV. The CDR3 DNA is TGTGCCAGCAGCTCCTACAGGGGACAGTGGAATTCACCCCTCCACTTT. It translates to CASSSYRGQWNSPLHF.

The CDR3 loop is CASSLGTGTGLNEQFF. In DNA, the CDR3 is TGTGCCAGCAGCTTAGGGACCGGGACAGGGCTCAATGAGCAGTTCTTC. The rearrangement links TRBV7-2 to TRBJ2-1; the match to TRBD1 covers 9 bases. The V segment lost 1 base and the J segment 6 bases; nucleotides outside the gene matches: 7. This CDR3 is 16 amino acids long. Germline CDR1 reads SGHTA; CDR2 reads FQGNSA.

The chain has TRBV7-8 and TRBJ1-1, with no clear D. CDR1 SGHVS and CDR2 FQNEAQ come from the germline V gene. CDR3 length: 15 amino acids. V lost 5 bases and J lost 0, with 13 bases in between. CDR3 loop: CASSTQLGMNTEAFF. The CDR3 DNA reads TGTGCCAGCAGCACTCAGCTGGGGATGAACACTGAAGCTTTCTTT.

This clone was observed a single time. The same CDR3 is also encoded by other DNA sequences in this sample. The J gene is TRBJ1-5, the V gene TRBV30; TRBD1 is a possible D gene (6 bases). Germline values: CDR1 GTSNPN, CDR2 SVGIG (reference sequence). The CDR3 consists of 13 residues. Trimming removed 5 bases at V and 7 bases at J, with 15 bases between. The CDR3 protein is CAWSGGGGQPQHF. The CDR3 bases are TGTGCCTGGTCCGGGGGCGGTGGGCAGCCCCAGCATTTT. Full variable domain (outside the CDR3, taken from reference TRBV30 and TRBJ1-5): SQTIHQWPATLVQPVGSPLSLECTVEGTSNPNLYWYRQAAGRGLQLLFYSVGIGQISSEVPQNLSASRPQDRQFILSSKKLLLSDSGFYLCAWSGGGGQPQHFGDGTRLSIL.

The chain is built from TRBV19 and TRBJ1-5; D remains ambiguous. The ends were cut back, 5 bases at V and 4 bases at J, with 6 bases in the middle. The CDR3 contains 12 residues. Germline V gene data show CDR1 as LNHDA and CDR2 as SQIVND (reference sequence). The CDR3 DNA reads TGTGCCAGTAGTCGAATTAATCAGCCCCAGCATTTT. Its translation is CASSRINQPQHF.

As to this clone: Distinct nucleotide sequences in the sample also encode this CDR3. The gene calls are TRBV5-1 and TRBJ2-7, with D possibly TRBD2 on 5 matching bases. The CDR3 totals 14 residues. Looked up from germline, CDR1 is SGHRS and CDR2 is YFSETQ. V was trimmed by 1 base and J by 0 bases, leaving 8 bases between them. The CDR3 sequence is CASSLSGSSYEQYF. Written as DNA, the CDR3 is TGCGCCAGCAGCTTGAGCGGAAGCTCCTACGAGCAGTACTTC.